The clone carrying this T cell receptor beta chain was detected ten times or more. Its antigen is not identified. Investigators amplified TCR beta CDR3 regions from RNA transcripts. RT-PCR with HTBI primers came first, then second-round multiplex PCR. TCRdb reprocessed the multiplex PCR reads with MiXCR, giving one entry per CDR3 protein. The sample lists 400,000 to 450,000 distinct CDR3 sequences; more than 20% were seen once. Ages of hyperthyroidism patients ran from 18 to 65, and their diagnoses were new, under 2 months' duration. Patients with other autoimmune diseases, uncontrolled infections, pregnancy or lactation were excluded. Orbital computed tomography, thyroid ultrasound, TRAb, serum thyroxine and clinical symptoms formed the basis of diagnosis. Trimming took 4 bases from V and 2 from J; bases not matched to a gene: 1. Per germline, CDR1 SNHLY and CDR2 FYNNEI. The CDR3 is 14 amino acids.

These data belong to a study of Graves' ophthalmopathy and Graves' hyperthyroidism. Whole-study findings and limits: Blood contained most expanded thyroid clonotypes exceeding 0.001 frequency.

The sample consisted of peripheral blood. The chain combines TRBV2 with TRBJ1-5, with 8 nucleotides matching TRBD1. This clonotype originated in a young woman with stable Graves' hyperthyroidism. The CDR3 loop is CASSAQGGNQPQHF. Here the CDR3 DNA reads TGTGCCAGCAGTGCACAGGGGGGCAATCAGCCCCAGCATTTT. The entire variable domain, with the rest obtained from reference TRBV2 and TRBJ1-5, is as follows: EPEVTQTPSHQVTQMGQEVILRCVPISNHLYFYWYRQILGQKVEFLVSFYNNEISEKSEIFDDQFSVERPDGSNFTLKIRSTKLEDSAMYFCASSAQGGNQPQHFGDGTRLSIL.